Listed below are T cell receptor beta chains from one sample, sequenced in a study of T cell repertoires in cytomegalovirus infection. Using its own MiXCR run on the reads, TCRdb lists one record per CDR3 protein. Of 150,000 to 200,000 distinct CDR3 sequences listed, more than 9% are singletons. Sequencing was done on a sample of PBMCs. All receptors come from a human donor in good health (CMV status not recorded). Some clones in this sample may be carry-over from other donors' samples. CDR3s include the opening cysteine and the closing phenylalanine or tryptophan. The order of the fields is J gene, V gene, D gene, clone size, CDR3 DNA, CDR3 protein. The D gene is left open where the match is weak. Size is omitted from some rows. Given values are once, few, many or a class for expanded clones.

>TRBJ1-1|TRBV28|TRBD1|few
TGTGCCAGCCCCGACAGGGGTTTTGGCACTGAAGCTTTCTTT
CASPDRGFGTEAFF
>TRBJ2-3|TRBV12-5|TRBD2|NA
TGTGCTAGTGGTTTGGTACTAGCGGATAGCACAGATACGCAGTATTTT
CASGLVLADSTDTQYF
>TRBJ1-6|TRBV4-3|NA|few
TGCGCCAGCAGCCAAGATTCGGGCGGCCCAAGCCACTTT
CASSQDSGGPSHF
>TRBJ2-5|TRBV18|TRBD2|NA
TGTGCCAGCTCACCACAACTAGCGGGGCAAGAGACCCAGTACTTC
CASSPQLAGQETQYF
>TRBJ2-3|TRBV28|TRBD2|many
TGTGCCAGCAGTTTATGGGGGGGACTAGGCACAGATACGCAGTATTTT
CASSLWGGLGTDTQYF
>TRBJ2-7|TRBV2|NA|many
TGTGCCAGCAGTCCACAAGTGAGCTCCTACGAGCAGTACTTC
CASSPQVSSYEQYF
>TRBJ2-7|TRBV30|NA|NA
TGTGCCTGGAGTGTACATCCTTCCTACGAGCAGTACTTC
CAWSVHPSYEQYF
>TRBJ1-2|TRBV5-6|NA|NA
TGTGCCAGCAGGGGTGCAGGGGCAATCTATGGCTACACCTTC
CASRGAGAIYGYTF
>TRBJ2-2|TRBV7-2|TRBD2|many
TGTGCCAGCAGCTTAAATCCCGGCGGGGGGGCGGCGACCGGGGAGCTGTTTTTT
CASSLNPGGGAATGELFF
>TRBJ2-7|TRBV6-2/TRBV6-3|TRBD2|many
TGTGCCAGCAGTTACTCCGGGACTAGAGGGTCCCACGAGCAGTACTTC
CASSYSGTRGSHEQYF
>TRBJ2-2|TRBV7-9|NA|NA
TGTGCCAGCAGGGACGGGGCGAACACCGGGGAGCTGTTTTTT
CASRDGANTGELFF
>TRBJ1-1|TRBV6-5|TRBD1|few
TGTGCCAGCAGTTACTGGGGGACAGAGAACACTGAAGCTTTCTTT
CASSYWGTENTEAFF
>TRBJ2-4|TRBV15|TRBD1|many
TGTGCCACCAGCAAAAGAACAGGGGGCGGGGAAAACATTCAGTACTTC
CATSKRTGGGENIQYF
>TRBJ1-2|TRBV14|NA|NA
TGTGCCAGCAGCCATGGCCGGACGGATCCGCGTGGCTATGGCTACACCTTC
CASSHGRTDPRGYGYTF
>TRBJ2-5|TRBV7-2|TRBD1|many
TGTGCCAGCAGCGCAGACAGGGTCCGAGTGACCCAGTACTTC
CASSADRVRVTQYF
>TRBJ2-1|TRBV9|NA|NA
TGTGCCAGCAGCGTAGGAGTGGGGCCGACCTACAATGAGCAGTTCTTC
CASSVGVGPTYNEQFF
>TRBJ1-2|TRBV6-5|TRBD1|NA
TGTGCCAGCAGTATTGACAGGGGGCAAGGCTACACCTTC
CASSIDRGQGYTF
>TRBJ2-1|TRBV29-1|TRBD2|few
TGCAGCGTTTTTAGCGGGAAACGCTCCTACAATGAGCAGTTCTTC
CSVFSGKRSYNEQFF
>TRBJ2-1|TRBV4-3|TRBD2|many
TGCGCCAGCAGCCAAGAGGGACTAGCGGGGGGGAGCTCCTACAATGAGCAGTTCTTC
CASSQEGLAGGSSYNEQFF
>TRBJ2-1|TRBV28|NA|NA
TGTGCCAGCGCCCCCACCCCAACGCGGGCCGGGTGGGAGCAGTTCTTC
CASAPTPTRAGWEQFF
>TRBJ2-2|TRBV20-1|NA|NA
TGCAGTGCTCAAAGGACCGGGACCGCGGCCGGGGAGCTGTTTTTT
CSAQRTGTAAGELFF
>TRBJ2-7|TRBV29-1|NA|NA
TGCAGCGTTGCCCTGGGCCCAAGGGACGAGCAGTACTTC
CSVALGPRDEQYF
>TRBJ2-1|TRBV7-2|TRBD2|many
TGTGCCAGCAGGACTATAGCGGGGATGGGGCGGGAGCAGTTCTTC
CASRTIAGMGREQFF
>TRBJ1-1|TRBV4-3|NA|NA
TGCGCCAGCAGCCAGAGGGCAGCGAACACTGAAGCTTTCTTT
CASSQRAANTEAFF
>TRBJ2-7|TRBV28|NA|many
TGTGCCAGCAGATCGACAGGGAGGTCCTACGAGCAGTACTTC
CASRSTGRSYEQYF